This is a list of T cell receptor beta chains from one sample in a study of technical replicates of blood from a few donors. Profiled with immunoSEQ multiplex PCR; TCRdb holds only in-frame clones, not every one. Of about 99,000 clones in the sample, about 96% were seen once. Sequencing was performed on T cells isolated from PBMCs. The source of these receptors is a human donor in good health. The CDR3 runs from the conserved cysteine through the conserved F or W. The D gene is left open where the match is weak. Clone size is not always given. Where it is, it says once, few, many or a class for expanded clones.

TGTGCCACCAGCAGAGGAGGGGGATTTGGAGAGACCCAGTACTTC CATSRGGGFGETQYF TRBJ2-5 NA TRBV15 NA
TGCGCCAGCAGCCAGCTACTACAGGGGAATTCACCCCTCCACTTT CASSQLLQGNSPLHF TRBJ1-6 TRBD1 TRBV4-1 NA
TGTGCCAGCAGCGACTACAGGGGTTCCCATGGGACTGAAGCTTTCTTT CASSDYRGSHGTEAFF TRBJ1-1 TRBD1 TRBV7-6 NA
TGTGCCAGCAGTCGAGGGTCGGGTTCACCCCTCCACTTT CASSRGSGSPLHF TRBJ1-6 NA TRBV11-2 NA
TGTGCCAGCTCACCAAACGACGGGAGCAATCAGCCCCAGCATTTT CASSPNDGSNQPQHF TRBJ1-5 NA TRBV18 NA
TGTGCCAGTTTGGACTCCTCTAGCACAGATACGCAGTATTTT CASLDSSSTDTQYF TRBJ2-3 NA TRBV19 NA
TGCGCCAGCAGCCTCGAACGGGCTAGCGGGGGGGATACGCAGTATTTT CASSLERASGGDTQYF TRBJ2-3 TRBD2 TRBV4-1 NA
TGCGCCAGCAGCTTGTCGCCAGGGAGGGGGTCGGAGACCCAGTACTTC CASSLSPGRGSETQYF TRBJ2-5 NA TRBV5-1 NA
TGTGCCAGTAGTATAGCACCAGGGCACAATGAGCAGTTCTTC CASSIAPGHNEQFF TRBJ2-1 NA TRBV19 NA
TGTGCCATCAGTCAGGGATCCGAGCAGTACTTC CAISQGSEQYF TRBJ2-7 NA TRBV10-3 NA
TGTGCCAGCATGAGGAGCACCGGGGAGCTGTTTTTT CASMRSTGELFF TRBJ2-2 NA TRBV6-1 NA
TGCGCCAGCAGCTTGTTTGGGGGCGGTGTCGCAACAGATACGCAGTATTTT CASSLFGGGVATDTQYF TRBJ2-3 NA TRBV5-1 NA
TGTGCCAGCAGTCCACAGGGGAGCTCCTATAATTCACCCCTCCACTTT CASSPQGSSYNSPLHF TRBJ1-6 TRBD1 TRBV6-6 few
TGTGCCAGCAGCTTACCGGGGGCCGGGGAGCTGTTTTTT CASSLPGAGELFF TRBJ2-2 NA TRBV11-2 NA
TGTGCCAGCAACGGGAGGGTGGCCTACAATGAGCAGTTCTTC CASNGRVAYNEQFF TRBJ2-1 TRBD2 TRBV28 NA
TGTGCCAGCAGCCTAATAGGACAGGGAAATGGCTACACCTTC CASSLIGQGNGYTF TRBJ1-2 TRBD1 TRBV5-4 NA
TGTGCCAGCAGTTTAAACCCTGCCCTCGGGCAGTACTTC CASSLNPALGQYF TRBJ2-7 NA TRBV27 NA
TGTGCCAGCAGTTTCGGGGGGACTGAAGCTTTCTTT CASSFGGTEAFF TRBJ1-1 NA TRBV28 NA
TGTGCCAGCTCACCACTCCAACTAGGGAATGAGCAGTTCTTC CASSPLQLGNEQFF TRBJ2-1 NA TRBV18 NA
TGTGCCAGCAGCTCGCGGGACAGGGGGTACGAGCAGTACTTC CASSSRDRGYEQYF TRBJ2-7 TRBD1 TRBV5-4 NA